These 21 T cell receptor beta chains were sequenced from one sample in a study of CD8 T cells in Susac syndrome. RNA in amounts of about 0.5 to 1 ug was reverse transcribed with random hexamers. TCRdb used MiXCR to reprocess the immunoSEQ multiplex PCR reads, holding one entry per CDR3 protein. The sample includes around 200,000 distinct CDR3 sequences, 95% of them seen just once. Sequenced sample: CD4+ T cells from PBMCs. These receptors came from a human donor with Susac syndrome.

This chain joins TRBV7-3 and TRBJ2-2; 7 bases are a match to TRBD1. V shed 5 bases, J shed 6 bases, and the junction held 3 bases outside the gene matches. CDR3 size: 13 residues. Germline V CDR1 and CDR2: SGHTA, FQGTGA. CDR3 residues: CASSRGGPGELFF. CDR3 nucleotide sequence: TGTGCCAGCAGCCGAGGGGGCCCCGGGGAGCTGTTTTTT.

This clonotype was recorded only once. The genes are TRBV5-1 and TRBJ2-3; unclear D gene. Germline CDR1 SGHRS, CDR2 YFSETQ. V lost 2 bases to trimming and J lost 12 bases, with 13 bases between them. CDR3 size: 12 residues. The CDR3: CASSLDKPLQYF. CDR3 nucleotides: TGCGCCAGCAGCTTAGACAAACCACTCCAGTATTTT.

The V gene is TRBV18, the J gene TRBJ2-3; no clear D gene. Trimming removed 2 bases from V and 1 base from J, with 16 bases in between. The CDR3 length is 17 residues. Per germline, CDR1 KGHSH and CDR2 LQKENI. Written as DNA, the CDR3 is TGTGCCAGCTCACCATCCGGTAGGGTCTTTCGCACAGATACGCAGTATTTT. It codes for CASSPSGRVFRTDTQYF.

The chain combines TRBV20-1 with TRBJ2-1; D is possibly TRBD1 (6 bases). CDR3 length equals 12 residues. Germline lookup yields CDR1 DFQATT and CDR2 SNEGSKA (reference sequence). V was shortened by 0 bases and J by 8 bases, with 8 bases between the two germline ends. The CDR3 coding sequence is TGCAGTGCTAGAGATCAGGGGCATGAGCAGTTCTTC. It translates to CSARDQGHEQFF.

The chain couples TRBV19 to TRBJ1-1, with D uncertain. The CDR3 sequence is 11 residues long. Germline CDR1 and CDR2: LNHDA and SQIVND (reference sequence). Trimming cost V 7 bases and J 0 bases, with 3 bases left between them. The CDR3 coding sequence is TGTGCCAGTAACCTGAACACTGAAGCTTTCTTT. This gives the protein CASNLNTEAFF.

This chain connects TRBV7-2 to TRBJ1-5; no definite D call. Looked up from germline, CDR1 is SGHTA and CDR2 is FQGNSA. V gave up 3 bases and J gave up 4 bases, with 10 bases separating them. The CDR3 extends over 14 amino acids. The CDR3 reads CASSFKGINQPQHF. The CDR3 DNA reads TGTGCCAGCAGCTTTAAAGGGATAAATCAGCCCCAGCATTTT. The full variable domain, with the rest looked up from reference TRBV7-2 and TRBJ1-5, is GAGVSQSPSNKVTEKGKDVELRCDPISGHTALYWYRQSLGQGLEFLIYFQGNSAPDKSGLPSDRFSAERTGGSVSTLTIQRTQQEDSAVYLCASSFKGINQPQHFGDGTRLSIL.

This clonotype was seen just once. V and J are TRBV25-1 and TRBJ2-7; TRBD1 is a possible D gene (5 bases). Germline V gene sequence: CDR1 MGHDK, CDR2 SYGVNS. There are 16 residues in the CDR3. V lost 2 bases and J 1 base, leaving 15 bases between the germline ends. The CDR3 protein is CASSEQGKFGSYEQYF. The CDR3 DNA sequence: TGTGCCAGCAGTGAACAGGGAAAGTTTGGTTCCTACGAGCAGTACTTC.

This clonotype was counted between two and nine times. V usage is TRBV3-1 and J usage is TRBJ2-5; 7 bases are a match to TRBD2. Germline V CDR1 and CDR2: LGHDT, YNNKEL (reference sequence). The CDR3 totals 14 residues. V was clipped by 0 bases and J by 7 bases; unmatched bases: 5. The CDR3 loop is CASSQDPSGGTQYF. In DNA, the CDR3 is TGTGCCAGCAGCCAAGATCCTAGCGGAGGGACCCAGTACTTC.

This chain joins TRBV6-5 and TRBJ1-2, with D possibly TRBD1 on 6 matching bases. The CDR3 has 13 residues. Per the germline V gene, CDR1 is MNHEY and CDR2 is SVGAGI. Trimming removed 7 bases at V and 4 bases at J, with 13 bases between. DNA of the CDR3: TGTGCCAGCAAACCGGGACAAGGCTATGGCTACACCTTC. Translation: CASKPGQGYGYTF.

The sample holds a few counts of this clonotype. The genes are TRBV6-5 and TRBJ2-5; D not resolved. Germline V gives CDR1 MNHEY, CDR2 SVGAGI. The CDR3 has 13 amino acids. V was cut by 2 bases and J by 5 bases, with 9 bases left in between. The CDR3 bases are TGTGCCAGCAGTTACGACCTTTTGGAGACCCAGTACTTC. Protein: CASSYDLLETQYF.

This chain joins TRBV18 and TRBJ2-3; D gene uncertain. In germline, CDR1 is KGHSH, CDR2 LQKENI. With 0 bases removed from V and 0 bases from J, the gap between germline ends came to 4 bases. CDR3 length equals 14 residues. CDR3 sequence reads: CASSPPYSTDTQYF. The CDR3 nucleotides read TGTGCCAGCTCACCACCCTATAGCACAGATACGCAGTATTTT.

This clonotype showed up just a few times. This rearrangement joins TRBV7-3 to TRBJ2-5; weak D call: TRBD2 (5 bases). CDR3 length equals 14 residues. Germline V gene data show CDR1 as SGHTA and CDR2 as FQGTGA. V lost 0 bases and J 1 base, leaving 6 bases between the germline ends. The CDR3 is CASSLTGLQETQYF. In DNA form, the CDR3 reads TGTGCCAGCAGCTTAACTGGACTCCAAGAGACCCAGTACTTC.

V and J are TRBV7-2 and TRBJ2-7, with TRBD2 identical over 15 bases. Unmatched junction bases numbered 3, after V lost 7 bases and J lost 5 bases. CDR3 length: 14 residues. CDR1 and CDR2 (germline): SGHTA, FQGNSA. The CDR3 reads CASIGLAGGHEQYF. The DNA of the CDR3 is TGTGCCAGCATTGGACTAGCGGGGGGGCACGAGCAGTACTTC.

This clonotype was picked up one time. This CDR3 reads CASSPSGRISGNTIYF. CDR3 sequence (DNA): TGTGCCAGCTCACCATCAGGACGCATCTCTGGAAACACCATATATTTT. This chain connects TRBV18 to TRBJ1-3, with D unclear. This CDR3 is built from 16 residues. Germline V gene lookup returns CDR1 KGHSH and CDR2 LQKENI. Trimming took off 2 bases at V and 0 bases at J, with 11 bases between the two ends.

The CDR3 here is CASSQLNRGRREKLFF. CDR3 bases: TGCGCCAGCAGCCAACTAAACAGGGGGCGCAGGGAAAAACTGTTTTTT. V usage is TRBV4-1 and J usage is TRBJ1-4; 9 nucleotides agree with TRBD1. This CDR3 contains 16 residues. The J segment lost 8 bases and the V segment lost 2 bases, leaving 9 bases of the junction unmatched. Germline values: CDR1 MGHRA, CDR2 YSYEKL.

The CDR3 sequence: CASSIVNEKLFF. The CDR3 bases are TGTGCCAGCAGTATAGTTAATGAAAAACTGTTTTTT. V gene TRBV28 combines with J gene TRBJ1-4; no firm D call. Trimming cost V 5 bases and J 4 bases, with 5 bases left between them. Looked up from germline, CDR1 is MDHEN and CDR2 is SYDVKM. This CDR3 is 12 amino acids long.

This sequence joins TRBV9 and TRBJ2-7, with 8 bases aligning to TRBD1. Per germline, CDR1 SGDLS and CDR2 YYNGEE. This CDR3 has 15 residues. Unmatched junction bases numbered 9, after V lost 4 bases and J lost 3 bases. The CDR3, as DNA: TGTGCCAGCAGCCTCGGACAGGGAATAGGCTACGAGCAGTACTTC. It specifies CASSLGQGIGYEQYF.

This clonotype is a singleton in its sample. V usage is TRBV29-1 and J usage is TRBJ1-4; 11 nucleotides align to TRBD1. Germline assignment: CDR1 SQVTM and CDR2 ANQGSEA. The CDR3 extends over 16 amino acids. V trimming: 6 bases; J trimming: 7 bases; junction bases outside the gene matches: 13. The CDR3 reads CSVAGTGGNFGEKLFF. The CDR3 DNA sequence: TGCAGCGTCGCCGGGACAGGGGGGAATTTTGGTGAAAAACTGTTTTTT.

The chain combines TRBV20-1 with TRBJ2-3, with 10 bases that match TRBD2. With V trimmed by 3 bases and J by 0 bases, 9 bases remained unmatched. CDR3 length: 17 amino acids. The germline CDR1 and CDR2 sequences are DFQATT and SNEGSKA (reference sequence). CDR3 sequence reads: CSASPSGGPVSTDTQYF. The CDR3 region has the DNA TGCAGTGCTAGTCCTAGCGGGGGACCCGTAAGCACAGATACGCAGTATTTT.

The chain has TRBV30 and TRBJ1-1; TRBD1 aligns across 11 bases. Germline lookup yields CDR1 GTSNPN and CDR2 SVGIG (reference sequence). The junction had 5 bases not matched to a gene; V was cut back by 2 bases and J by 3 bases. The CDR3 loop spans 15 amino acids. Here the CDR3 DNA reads TGTGCCTGGAGTTGGCGGGGACAGGGGGACACTGAAGCTTTCTTT. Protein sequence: CAWSWRGQGDTEAFF.

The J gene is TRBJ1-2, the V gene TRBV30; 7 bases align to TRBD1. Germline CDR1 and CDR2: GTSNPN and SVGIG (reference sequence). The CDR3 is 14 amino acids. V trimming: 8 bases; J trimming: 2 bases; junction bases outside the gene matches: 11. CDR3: CASYRRGTNYGYTF. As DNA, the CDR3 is TGTGCCAGTTACCGCAGGGGGACCAACTATGGCTACACCTTC. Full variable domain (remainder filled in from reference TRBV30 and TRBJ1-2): SQTIHQWPATLVQPVGSPLSLECTVEGTSNPNLYWYRQAAGRGLQLLFYSVGIGQISSEVPQNLSASRPQDRQFILSSKKLLLSDSGFYLCASYRRGTNYGYTFGSGTRLTVV.